Each of the 24 T cell receptor beta chains below was sequenced from the same sample in a study of cytomegalovirus exposure and HLA in healthy donors. Primers included in the PCR were 60 Vbeta and 13 Jbeta primers. Measured with immunoSEQ multiplex PCR; TCRdb has only the in-frame clones, and not every one. The sample carries approximately 120,000 clones, about 10% recorded once. The sample consisted of PBMCs. The receptors here all came from a woman between 18 and 30 years old in good health and CMV-seropositive.

A few counts support this clone. The genes are TRBV19 and TRBJ1-1, with TRBD1 identical over 7 bases. The CDR3 spans 13 residues. V was clipped by 5 bases and J by 7 bases; unmatched bases: 7. Germline CDR1 and CDR2: LNHDA and SQIVND (reference sequence). The CDR3 region has the DNA TGTGCCAGTAGTGAGGGGGCAGTTATTGAAGCTTTCTTT. Its translation is CASSEGAVIEAFF.

The chain has TRBV6-6 and TRBJ1-1; 7 bases match TRBD1. Germline V CDR1 and CDR2: MNHNY, SVGAGI (reference sequence). The junction had 14 bases not matched to a gene; V was cut back by 7 bases and J by 3 bases. CDR3 length equals 16 residues. The CDR3 coding sequence is TGTGCCAGCACCCTAATGGAACAGGGGTCGTACACTGAAGCTTTCTTT. It encodes CASTLMEQGSYTEAFF.

This clone has a handful of counts. The CDR3 reads CASSPPEGSGANVLTF. The CDR3 nucleotides are TGCGCCAGCAGCCCCCCCGAGGGCTCTGGGGCCAACGTCCTGACTTTC. The rearrangement joins TRBV5-1 to TRBJ2-6, with D perhaps TRBD2 (5 bases). The CDR3 extends over 16 amino acids. The V gene lost 4 bases and the J gene lost 0 bases, with 11 bases spanning the gap. CDR1 is SGHRS, CDR2 YFSETQ, per germline. The entire variable domain, with the rest obtained from reference TRBV5-1 and TRBJ2-6, is as follows: KAGVTQTPRYLIKTRGQQVTLSCSPISGHRSVSWYQQTPGQGLQFLFEYFSETQRNKGNFPGRFSGRQFSNSRSEMNVSTLELGDSALYLCASSPPEGSGANVLTFGAGSRLTVL.

The genes are TRBV28 and TRBJ1-1; 7 bases match TRBD1. Germline loops: CDR1 MDHEN, CDR2 SYDVKM. The CDR3 has 14 amino acids. V was clipped by 4 bases and J by 5 bases; unmatched bases: 7. CDR3 sequence (DNA): TGTGCCAGCAGTTCAATACAGGGGAGGACTGAAGCTTTCTTT. As protein: CASSSIQGRTEAFF. The full variable domain, with the rest looked up from reference TRBV28 and TRBJ1-1, is DVKVTQSSRYLVKRTGEKVFLECVQDMDHENMFWYRQDPGLGLRLIYFSYDVKMKEKGDIPEGYSVSREKKERFSLILESASTNQTSMYLCASSSIQGRTEAFFGQGTRLTVV.

V and J are TRBV5-1 and TRBJ2-2, with 7 bases lining up with TRBD2. V was clipped by 0 bases and J by 6 bases; unmatched bases: 2. This CDR3 contains 14 residues. Germline values: CDR1 SGHRS, CDR2 YFSETQ. CDR3 bases: TGCGCCAGCAGCTTGGGGACTAGTTCCGGGGAGCTGTTTTTT. Encoded protein: CASSLGTSSGELFF.

This sequence joins TRBV6-1 and TRBJ1-1; D is possibly TRBD1 (5 bases). The CDR3 length is 14 residues. Germline V CDR1 and CDR2: MNHNS, SASEGT. V shed 6 bases and J shed 5 bases, with 16 bases lying between them. The CDR3 spells CASRLDTQRTEAFF. The CDR3 DNA sequence: TGTGCCAGCAGGCTGGACACCCAAAGGACTGAAGCTTTCTTT.

This clone came up a few times. V gene TRBV7-6 combines with J gene TRBJ2-3; D gene unclear. Looked up from germline, CDR1 is SGHVS and CDR2 is FNYEAQ. This CDR3 is built from 13 residues. Trimming removed 1 base from V and 5 bases from J, with 7 bases in between. The CDR3 nucleotides are TGTGCCAGCAGCTTAGGGCCCCAAGATACGCAGTATTTT. This gives the protein CASSLGPQDTQYF.

This rearrangement joins TRBV6-5 to TRBJ1-2; unclear D gene. With 0 bases removed from V and 0 bases from J, the gap between germline ends came to 11 bases. From germline, CDR1 is MNHEY and CDR2 SVGAGI. The CDR3 runs to 16 residues. CDR3 sequence: CASSYSIRGTNYGYTF. CDR3 sequence (DNA): TGTGCCAGCAGTTACTCGATACGGGGAACTAACTATGGCTACACCTTC.

This clone was observed a handful of times. This chain connects TRBV27 to TRBJ1-2; the match to TRBD1 covers 10 bases. The CDR3 consists of 16 residues. Looked up from germline, CDR1 is MNHEY and CDR2 is SMNVEV (reference sequence). V trimming: 5 bases; J trimming: 3 bases; junction bases outside the gene matches: 9. The CDR3 coding sequence is TGTGCCAGCAGTCCCTTAGGACAGGGGGGGGACTATGGCTACACCTTC. This gives the protein CASSPLGQGGDYGYTF.

J is TRBJ1-4 and V is TRBV2, with TRBD1 matching over 9 bases. CDR1 is SNHLY and CDR2 is FYNNEI in the germline V gene. This CDR3 region has 15 residues. The J segment lost 2 bases and the V segment lost 8 bases, leaving 6 bases of the junction unmatched. CDR3 amino acids: CASLEQGATNEKLFF. In DNA form, the CDR3 reads TGTGCCAGCTTAGAACAGGGGGCCACTAATGAAAAACTGTTTTTT. Looking up the rest from reference TRBV2 and TRBJ1-4 gives the full variable domain: EPEVTQTPSHQVTQMGQEVILRCVPISNHLYFYWYRQILGQKVEFLVSFYNNEISEKSEIFDDQFSVERPDGSNFTLKIRSTKLEDSAMYFCASLEQGATNEKLFFGSGTQLSVL.

This clone was seen at least ten times. V usage is TRBV6-1 and J usage is TRBJ1-5; D uncertain. CDR1 MNHNS and CDR2 SASEGT come from the germline V gene. V gave up 4 bases and J gave up 4 bases, with 14 bases separating them. This CDR3 is 15 amino acids long. This CDR3 is CASSGYGGSNQPQHF. As DNA, the CDR3 is TGTGCCAGCAGTGGTTATGGCGGGTCTAATCAGCCCCAGCATTTT.

The rearrangement links TRBV6-1 to TRBJ2-3, with D tentatively TRBD1 (5 bases). Germline CDR1 reads MNHNS; CDR2 reads SASEGT. V lost 8 bases and J 4 bases, leaving 19 bases between the germline ends. The CDR3 is 15 amino acids. CDR3 DNA: TGTGCCAGCGGGGCGACGGATGGGGCCGCAGATACGCAGTATTTT. It encodes CASGATDGAADTQYF.

This clone was seen more than once but under ten times. J is TRBJ2-4 and V is TRBV11-2; D perhaps matches TRBD2 (5 bases). Germline V lookup: CDR1 SGHAT, CDR2 FQNNGV. The CDR3 extends over 17 amino acids. The V gene lost 0 bases and the J gene lost 7 bases, with 19 bases spanning the gap. In DNA, the CDR3 is TGTGCCAGCAGCTTAGAGGTCGGTCCGGGGAGTTTTAACATTCAGTACTTC. Encoded protein: CASSLEVGPGSFNIQYF.

This clone was counted a few times. Its ends do not fully match the called genes, so a read error is possible. This rearrangement joins TRBV7-7 to TRBJ1-5; TRBD1 might be the D (5 bases). The germline V gene encodes CDR1 SSHAT and CDR2 FNYEAQ (reference sequence). The CDR3 consists of 20 residues. This chain's CDR3 is CASSLYRWGQPLQTNQPQHF. The CDR3, as DNA: TGTGCTAGCAGCTTATATAGGTGGGGCCAGCCCCTCCAGACCAATCAGCCCCAGCATTTT.

This clone was detected only a few times. The chain combines TRBV6-5 with TRBJ2-7, with D tentatively TRBD2 (5 bases). Trimming pared 4 bases from V and 3 bases from J, leaving 19 bases between. Germline V lookup: CDR1 MNHEY, CDR2 SVGAGI. There are 16 residues in the CDR3. CDR3 in DNA: TGTGCCAGCAGTTCACCCGATGGGGAGAGTTTCTACGAGCAGTACTTC. Its protein product is CASSSPDGESFYEQYF.

This clone was counted only a few times. The V and J genes are TRBV7-9 and TRBJ2-2; D possibly corresponds to TRBD1 (5 bases). The V and J ends lost 0 bases and 6 bases respectively, with 14 bases between them. Looked up from germline, CDR1 is SEHNR and CDR2 is FQNEAQ (reference sequence). The CDR3 contains 16 residues. The CDR3 reads CASSLAGAPTPGELFF. The CDR3 DNA follows: TGTGCCAGCAGCTTAGCAGGGGCTCCGACCCCCGGGGAGCTGTTTTTT.

The table lists this clone with a few counts. The CDR3 region is CSVASSAGGTTEAFF. Here the CDR3 DNA reads TGCAGCGTTGCGTCCTCCGCGGGAGGGACCACTGAAGCTTTCTTT. J is TRBJ1-1 and V is TRBV29-1; maybe TRBD1 (5 bases). Trimming removed 4 bases from V and 4 bases from J, with 19 bases in between. Germline V gives CDR1 SQVTM, CDR2 ANQGSEA. This CDR3 comprises 15 residues.

The V and J genes are TRBV7-8 and TRBJ2-6; D call uncertain. This CDR3 has 15 amino acids. V was trimmed by 3 bases and J by 2 bases, leaving 8 bases between them. Per the germline V gene, CDR1 is SGHVS and CDR2 is FQNEAQ. CDR3 amino acids: CASSLRETGANVLTF. In DNA, the CDR3 is TGTGCCAGCAGCTTGAGAGAGACTGGGGCCAACGTCCTGACTTTC. The whole variable domain, filled in from reference TRBV7-8 and TRBJ2-6, reads GAGVSQSPRYKVAKRGQDVALRCDPISGHVSLFWYQQALGQGPEFLTYFQNEAQLDKSGLPSDRFFAERPEGSVSTLKIQRTQQEDSAVYLCASSLRETGANVLTFGAGSRLTVL.

V and J are TRBV27 and TRBJ1-5; 9 nucleotides align to TRBD1. CDR3 length: 14 amino acids. Per germline, CDR1 MNHEY and CDR2 SMNVEV (reference sequence). The V gene end was trimmed by 5 bases and the J gene end by 7 bases; junction bases not matched to a gene: 6. The DNA for the CDR3 is TGTGCCAGCAGTAGGGGGGACAGGGCCCAGCCCCAGCATTTT. The encoded protein is CASSRGDRAQPQHF.

This chain links TRBV2 with TRBJ2-2; 11 nucleotides match TRBD2. CDR1 and CDR2 from the germline V gene are SNHLY and FYNNEI. The CDR3 has 17 amino acids. With V trimmed by 7 bases and J by 4 bases, 11 bases remained unmatched. CDR3: CASNPRALAGGTGELFF. For the CDR3, the DNA is TGTGCCAGCAATCCCAGAGCGCTAGCGGGAGGCACCGGGGAGCTGTTTTTT. The full variable domain, completed using reference TRBV2 and TRBJ2-2, is EPEVTQTPSHQVTQMGQEVILRCVPISNHLYFYWYRQILGQKVEFLVSFYNNEISEKSEIFDDQFSVERPDGSNFTLKIRSTKLEDSAMYFCASNPRALAGGTGELFFGEGSRLTVL.

This clone was detected a few times. Written as DNA, the CDR3 is TGTGCTAGTGGTTTGTTCGCCTCGGGAGGATACGGATATGGCTACACCTTC. Amino acid sequence: CASGLFASGGYGYGYTF. This sequence joins TRBV12-5 and TRBJ1-2; D is undetermined. With 2 bases removed from V and 5 bases from J, the gap between germline ends came to 21 bases. Germline lookup yields CDR1 LGHNT and CDR2 FRNRAP. This CDR3 contains 17 residues.

The chain links TRBV12-5 to TRBJ1-3; D not resolved. The germline gives CDR1 LGHNT, CDR2 FRNRAP. This CDR3 spans 14 amino acids. V was shortened by 5 bases and J by 3 bases, with 11 bases between the two germline ends. The CDR3 reads CASGPTHLGNTIYF. CDR3 in DNA: TGTGCTAGTGGTCCCACTCATCTTGGAAACACCATATATTTT.

This clone was picked up a small number of times. The rearrangement uses TRBV27 and TRBJ2-2; tentative D call: TRBD2 (5 bases). The CDR3 contains 14 residues. The germline V gene has CDR1 MNHEY and CDR2 SMNVEV (reference sequence). Trimming stripped 5 bases from V and 8 bases from J, with 15 bases between. The DNA for the CDR3 is TGTGCCAGCAGTCCGGCCGCGGGTCGGGGGGAGCTGTTTTTT. Amino acids: CASSPAAGRGELFF.

The rearrangement links TRBV29-1 to TRBJ2-1, with D hard to call. Between the trimmed V and J ends, which lost 4 bases and 10 bases, there was a span of 11 bases. This CDR3 region has 11 residues. The V gene's germline CDR1 is SQVTM and CDR2 ANQGSEA. The CDR3 DNA reads as TGCAGCGTTGTATACGGCAGGGAGCAGTTCTTC. Its protein product is CSVVYGREQFF.